This paragraph covers one T cell receptor (beta chain) sequence. The antigen is not known. This sample was taken from a study of T cells expressing NK-cell markers. Whole-study context: Sorted T-cell subsets CD3+CD56+NKG2C+, CD3+CD56+NKG2C- and CD3+CD56-NKG2C+ were TCR beta-sequenced. Study results and caveats: Of CD8+ T cells, 1.0-7.0% belonged to dominant NKG2C+ clonotypes in 5 to 7 donors. Topping the CD3+CD56-NKG2C+ fraction as well were these clonotypes, in a handful of donors.

CDR3 length: 16 residues. In germline, CDR1 is MNHEY, CDR2 SMNVEV (reference sequence). Production of TCR beta cDNA relied on 5'RACE template switching with UMIs. Using the 5' RACE reads, TCRdb records one entry per CDR3 protein without DNA. This sample lists about 150,000 distinct CDR3 sequences; its ten largest clones have roughly a third. Sequencing was done on a sample of blood T cells: a sorted CD56 or NKG2C T cell subset, CD4+ or CD8+ T cells, or bulk PBMC T cells (not recorded which). This chain uses TRBV27 with TRBJ2-1. The receptor's source is a woman aged 50 to 60 in good health. This chain's CDR3 is CASSLIADSSYNEQFF.